This T cell receptor (beta chain) originates from a study of radiation and T cells in renal cell carcinoma. Assay: immunoSEQ multiplex PCR; the TCRdb copy retains only in-frame clones and omits some. The sample lists around 94,000 clones, roughly 90% occurring once. Germline V gene sequence: CDR1 SNHLY, CDR2 FYNNEI. V lost 6 bases to trimming and J lost 7 bases; unmatched junction nucleotides: 10. The CDR3 spans 14 residues. Regarding time point: baseline pretreatment blood. The treatment is: 15 Gy SBRT to primary tumor, nephrectomy 4 weeks later. The chain combines TRBV2 with TRBJ1-2, with 8 bases aligning to TRBD1. The TCR comes from a middle-aged man with renal cell carcinoma. The input for sequencing was blood, taken from a patient whose treatment included radiotherapy and nephrectomy. The CDR3 coding sequence is TGTGCCAGCAGCGACCAGGGGGCAAGTGGTGGCTACACCTTC. It specifies CASSDQGASGGYTF. The entire variable domain, with the rest obtained from reference TRBV2 and TRBJ1-2, is as follows: EPEVTQTPSHQVTQMGQEVILRCVPISNHLYFYWYRQILGQKVEFLVSFYNNEISEKSEIFDDQFSVERPDGSNFTLKIRSTKLEDSAMYFCASSDQGASGGYTFGSGTRLTVV.